The clone carrying this TCR beta chain came up a few times. The sample comes from a study of early T cells in non-severe SARS-CoV-2 infection. Study details: The input, bulk RNA from unsorted whole blood, was sequenced, and chains were unpaired.

V was clipped by 2 bases and J by 0 bases, with 12 bases between them. The CDR3 runs to 16 residues. Germline V lookup: CDR1 ENHRY, CDR2 SYGVKD. TCRdb processed the 5' RACE reads anew with MiXCR; each CDR3 protein has one entry. The sample lists some 58,000 distinct CDR3 sequences; around 11% were seen once. The source was whole blood, collected at baseline. The V and J genes are TRBV10-3 and TRBJ2-3; the D gene is possibly TRBD1 (5 bases). The TCR was taken from an adult who was a healthcare worker with PCR-confirmed SARS-CoV-2 infection or an uninfected control (not recorded which). In DNA, the CDR3 is TGTGCCATCAGTGAGAGACAGCGACCTAGCACAGATACGCAGTATTTT. It codes for CAISERQRPSTDTQYF.